This paragraph covers one T cell receptor beta chain sequence. This sample is drawn from a study of cytomegalovirus exposure and HLA in healthy donors. Amplification used 60 Vbeta primers and 13 Jbeta primers. The table came from immunoSEQ multiplex PCR; TCRdb's copy has only in-frame clones and leaves some out. The sample data list about 88,000 clones. J was trimmed by 3 bases and V by 4 bases; bases with no gene match: 6. Germline values: CDR1 MNHNS, CDR2 SASEGT. The CDR3 extends over 15 amino acids. The source material was PBMCs. The chain couples TRBV6-1 to TRBJ2-7; 10 positions agree with TRBD1. The source of this sequence is a girl aged 10 to 17 in good health and CMV-seropositive. DNA for the CDR3: TGTGCCAGCAGTGGGACAGGGGGGCCGAACTACGAGCAGTACTTC. This encodes CASSGTGGPNYEQYF.